The 9 T cell receptor beta chains reported below all come from one sample, sequenced in a study of response to subunit inactivated influenza vaccine. TCRdb re-derived calls from the RT-PCR reads in MiXCR, one entry per CDR3 protein. This table holds about 610,000 distinct CDR3 sequences, approximately 14% found once. The material was PBMCs from blood, obtained roughly 12 days after vaccination. Every receptor here comes from a man aged 50-59 years who received an inactivated influenza vaccine.

The rearrangement links TRBV12-3 or TRBV12-4 to TRBJ2-3; 8 bases are shared with TRBD2. V lost 6 bases to trimming and J lost 0 bases; unmatched junction nucleotides: 8. The CDR3 is 16 residues long. The CDR3 nucleotides are TGTGCCAGCAGCCCCAGACTAGCGCCGAGCACAGATACGCAGTATTTT. This translates into CASSPRLAPSTDTQYF.

This clonotype was detected only a few times. V is TRBV6-2 or TRBV6-3 and J is TRBJ1-6; D is ambiguous. V lost 4 bases and J 14 bases, leaving 9 bases between the germline ends. This CDR3 spans 11 amino acids. The germline gives CDR1 MNHEY, CDR2 SVGEGT. The CDR3 DNA reads as TGTGCCAGCAGTTTAACGGGCGCCCTCCACTTT. This translates into CASSLTGALHF.

V and J are TRBV5-5 and TRBJ2-7; 9 bases align to TRBD2. J lost 3 bases, V lost 0 bases, and 4 bases had no gene match. The CDR3 loop spans 15 amino acids. Per germline, CDR1 SGHKS and CDR2 YYEKEE (reference sequence). The CDR3 sequence is CASSLESSGVYEQYF. CDR3 nucleotide sequence: TGTGCCAGCAGCTTGGAGTCTAGCGGGGTCTACGAGCAGTACTTC.

J is TRBJ2-7 and V is TRBV7-9; D is ambiguous. The CDR3 is 12 amino acids. The germline V and J ends were trimmed by 1 base and 12 bases, with 13 bases remaining between them. In germline, CDR1 is SEHNR, CDR2 FQNEAQ (reference sequence). Here the CDR3 reads CASSLEGSILYF. The CDR3 region has the DNA TGTGCCAGCAGCTTAGAGGGCTCCATCCTGTACTTC. Full variable domain (missing parts from reference TRBV7-9 and TRBJ2-7): DTGVSQNPRHKITKRGQNVTFRCDPISEHNRLYWYRQTLGQGPEFLTYFQNEAQLEKSRLLSDRFSAERPKGSFSTLEIQRTEQGDSAMYLCASSLEGSILYFGPGTRLTVT.

This clonotype was found many times. This chain connects TRBV12-3 or TRBV12-4 to TRBJ1-1, with 9 bases matching TRBD1. The CDR3 has 15 residues. After removal of 4 bases from V and 6 bases from J, the junction contained 9 bases not matched to a gene. CDR3 region: CASSSALTGGAEAFF. CDR3 DNA: TGTGCCAGCAGTTCTGCCCTGACAGGGGGTGCTGAAGCTTTCTTT.

This clonotype was seen only a few times. The J gene is TRBJ1-5, the V gene TRBV20-1; TRBD1 aligns across 11 bases. Germline V gene sequence: CDR1 DFQATT, CDR2 SNEGSKA (reference sequence). Trimming took 4 bases from V and 7 from J; bases not matched to a gene: 3. This CDR3 contains 13 residues. The CDR3 nucleotides are TGCAGTGCTAAGGGACAGGGGGGGCAGCCCCAGCATTTT. This translates into CSAKGQGGQPQHF.

There are a few counts of this clonotype. J is TRBJ2-1 and V is TRBV20-1, with 7 bases that match TRBD1. CDR1 is DFQATT, CDR2 SNEGSKA, per germline (reference sequence). The length of the CDR3 is 15 residues. V lost 6 bases, J lost 2 bases, and 10 bases stayed unmatched. In DNA form, the CDR3 reads TGCAGTGCCCCAAAGCCGGGACAGCCCTACAATGAGCAGTTCTTC. Translated, it gives CSAPKPGQPYNEQFF.

This clonotype has just a few counts. The J gene is TRBJ2-1, the V gene TRBV4-3, with D unresolved. This CDR3 has 18 residues. Trimming stripped 0 bases from V and 0 bases from J, with 15 bases between. Germline lookup yields CDR1 LGHNA and CDR2 YSLEER. The DNA for the CDR3 is TGCGCCAGCAGCCAAGATGTAGGCGGAACAAGCTCCTACAATGAGCAGTTCTTC. It specifies CASSQDVGGTSSYNEQFF.

This clonotype was seen just once. J is TRBJ1-4 and V is TRBV6-2 or TRBV6-3; D not resolved. V gave up 4 bases and J gave up 1 base, with 10 bases separating them. The CDR3 has 15 residues. Germline CDR1 MNHEY, CDR2 SVGEGT. The CDR3 bases are TGTGCCAGCAGTTCTCGAAGCGGAACTAATGAAAAACTGTTTTTT. Protein product: CASSSRSGTNEKLFF.